The clone carrying this TCR beta chain was seen a handful of times. Germline values: CDR1 SNHLY, CDR2 FYNNEI. With V trimmed by 10 bases and J by 0 bases, 11 bases remained unmatched. The CDR3 consists of 15 residues. Only CD45RO-negative cells positively selected for CCR7 counted as naive CD8 cells, so terminally differentiated effector memory CD45RA+ cells were excluded. These data come from a study of shared clonotypes between healthy human individuals. The protocol was immunoSEQ multiplex PCR, while the TCRdb copy is restricted to in-frame clones and leaves out a portion. Among a few million clones, roughly 93% were seen once, and the ten largest hold around 1.7%.

The chain combines TRBV2 with TRBJ1-1, with 7 positions matching TRBD1. The sequencing input was naive CD8+ T cells from PBMCs. This TCR was recovered from a man aged 18 to 35 in good health. Some clones in this sample may be carry-over from other donors' samples. The CDR3 protein is CATKGAGPMNTEAFF. The CDR3 DNA is TGTGCCACCAAGGGGGCAGGTCCGATGAACACTGAAGCTTTCTTT.